This TCR beta chain comes out of a study of naive and memory T cell subsets (dated by TCRdb to 2015 to 2018). Regarding the research as a whole: An open-source, UMI-based TCR alpha and beta sequencing pipeline was applied to sorted naive and memory peripheral blood T cell subsets. The results of the functional CMV T cell responses matched the IgG serology results in every case. RNA was DNase-treated and reverse transcribed with TCR constant-region primers, mostly using SuperScript III. Summary of the overall study and its limitations: Gini index rose and Shannon and inverse Simpson diversity fell from naive through CM, EM and EMRA in both CD4 and CD8 cells. Once error correction was done, more than 85% of naive TCR sequences showed up just once, which made the naive abundance distributions much steeper than those of the memory subsets. RNA-based TCR counts may be affected by expression changes linked to T cell activation and differentiation. The repertoire findings for the naive and memory subsets could not be validated against a ground truth because none was available. A power law was followed by TCR abundance, with an exponent that differed between naive and memory subsets but was consistent across the three individuals. A clonotype was defined as a single alpha or beta chain sequence rather than as a paired alpha/beta receptor.

V is clipped by 4 bases and J by 7 bases, and the sequence between their germline boundaries is 12 bases long. The CDR3 has 13 amino acids, counting the end cysteine and phenylalanine. The CDR3 DNA has 39 bases and is translated from base 1. CDR1 and CDR2 were assigned from the germline V gene as SGHVS and FQNEAQ. From the second PCR step onward, the TCR alpha chain libraries and the TCR beta chain libraries were amplified separately. The CMV status of each donor was determined by measuring IFNgamma production from CD4+ T cells after fresh PBMCs had been stimulated overnight with CMV viral lysate. CD4 T cells were positively selected with Miltenyi beads, followed by positive selection of CD8 T cells from the CD4-negative fraction. Cells stained for CD3, CD4, CD8, CD45RA, CD27 and a live/dead dye were sorted on a BD Aria II into four subsets by CD45RA and CD27. Effector memory cells were sorted as CD45RA-CD27-, whereas EMRA cells were sorted as CD45RA+CD27-. Blood came from three healthy volunteers, each fractionated into CD4 and CD8 T cells and then into four differentiation subsets. Roughly 0.11 L of peripheral blood was drawn per donor, and PBMC were isolated by Ficoll-Paque PLUS density-gradient centrifugation. The sorted cells were lysed in RLT buffer, after which RNA was extracted using a Qiagen RNeasy kit and kept at -80 degrees C.

Comment on this clonotype: Its recognized antigen is unknown. No quality values exist for individual bases; no much larger clone is one base distant.

Libraries were constructed by UMI-ligation and nested PCR. To cover both TRBC1 and TRBC2, the beta constant-region primer consisted of an equimolar mix of two oligonucleotides. A single-stranded oligonucleotide containing the SP2 primer and a 12-nucleotide UMI was joined to the 3' end of the cDNA by T4 RNA ligase 1. The ligated cDNA went through four rounds of PCR with nested alpha and beta constant-region primers together with the SP2 primer. Incubation of the ligation reaction was carried out at 16 degrees C for roughly 20-25 hours. PCR2 was typically run as a SYBR Green qPCR and stopped at a predetermined threshold to prevent over-amplification. Agencourt AMPure XP magnetic beads were used for all purifications after the first. Libraries were quantified by Qubit and checked on a TapeStation, with a main peak expected near 650 bp. The pooled libraries were sequenced on an Illumina MiSeq using v2 2x251 paired-end kits, which usually yielded roughly 0.85-2.3 million reads per sample. Libraries were pooled at approximately 3.7 nM per sample, and about 4.5-7% PhiX was added to improve cluster recognition. The authors processed their data as follows. Decombinator assigned V and J genes to Demultiplexor-processed FASTQ reads by tag matching, allowing a single base-pair mismatch. UMIs were used by Collapsinator to correct both sequencing errors and frequency errors arising from PCR heterogeneity. TCRs were translated and CDR3s were extracted from the conserved cysteine to the FGXG phenylalanine by CDR3Translator, with non-productive sequences being flagged. Repertoires were subsampled to equal numbers of UMI-defined TCRs before Gini, Shannon entropy and inverse Simpson indices were calculated. Within the linear range, a power law was fitted by maximum likelihood to the distributions of clonotype abundance. For one naive CD8 sample, the pipeline and MIGEC produced similar UMI counts, unique TCR numbers and clonal distributions. A set of approximately 6,800 CMV-associated CDR3 sequences, compiled from VDJdb and a published dataset, was used to search the repertoires. Clones were called with MiXCR by TCRdb after fastp trimmed the public reads at Q25, and only in-frame beta chains were retained. Records with the same CDR3 protein are collapsed into one entry carrying the most frequent genes and DNA. For this entry, the V and J calls and clone size follow TCRdb and not the study's own pipeline. The sample table records 29,000 or so distinct CDR3 sequences; around 10% of these occur just once. The top ten hold around a sixth of the sample.

The receptor was derived from a human donor in good health. Specimen: effector memory CD4+ T cells from blood. Read against the paper, the sample's cell subset or site label means: effector memory, CD45RA- CD27-. This sequence uses TRBV7-8 and TRBJ2-3; too little of a D gene remains to name it. The CDR3 protein sequence reads: CASSSLSGNTQYF. The bases are TGTGCCAGCAGCTCCCTGAGTGGTAATACGCAGTATTTT.